The 26 T cell receptor beta chains below all came from one sample that was sequenced in a study of neurological immune-mediated disorders. One entry per CDR3 protein results from TCRdb running MiXCR on the 5' RACE reads. This sample carries 66,000 or so distinct CDR3 sequences, around 5.2% of them seen once, and the ten largest clones take approximately 2.6%. Input material: PBMCs. All receptors derive from a woman in her 30s with multiple sclerosis.

Many counts were recorded for this clonotype. The rearrangement joins TRBV6-6 to TRBJ1-5; 8 bases fit TRBD1. The CDR3 runs to 13 residues. V lost 7 bases and J lost 11; bases outside the gene matches: 10. CDR1 MNHNY and CDR2 SVGAGI come from the germline V gene (reference sequence). CDR3 DNA sequence: TGTGCCAGCACGGACAGGGCGCGATCAACCCAGCATTTT. It codes for CASTDRARSTQHF.

In its sample, this clonotype was seen many times. The rearrangement links TRBV5-6 to TRBJ1-2; D ambiguous. Between the trimmed V and J ends, which lost 1 base and 6 bases, there was a span of 13 bases. CDR1 is SGHDT and CDR2 is YYEEEE in the germline V gene. This CDR3 has 14 residues. CDR3 sequence reads: CASSLILPSDGYTF. The CDR3, as DNA: TGTGCCAGCAGCTTGATCCTACCTTCCGATGGCTACACCTTC.

This clonotype was counted many times. The rearrangement joins TRBV20-1 to TRBJ2-5, with D perhaps assigned TRBD1 or TRBD2 (6 bases each). CDR3 size: 17 residues. V lost 2 bases to trimming and J lost 0 bases, with 19 bases between them. From germline, CDR1 is DFQATT and CDR2 SNEGSKA (reference sequence). CDR3 in DNA: TGCAGTGCTAGACCCCCTTGGAGGGGGAAGTACCAAGAGACCCAGTACTTC. Translated: CSARPPWRGKYQETQYF.

This clonotype was seen ten or more times. The gene calls are TRBV9 and TRBJ2-3, with 8 bases fitting TRBD1. The CDR3 spans 13 residues. The germline V gene has CDR1 SGDLS and CDR2 YYNGEE. Trimming at V came to 4 bases and at J to 6 bases, leaving 4 bases not matched to a gene. CDR3 loop: CASSKNRGDTQYF. In DNA, the CDR3 is TGTGCCAGCAGCAAGAACAGGGGGGATACGCAGTATTTT.

At least ten counts were recorded for this clonotype. J is TRBJ2-1 and V is TRBV7-2, with D perhaps given as TRBD1 or TRBD2 (6 bases each). This CDR3 spans 13 amino acids. Germline values: CDR1 SGHTA, CDR2 FQGNSA. The germline V and J ends were trimmed by 5 bases and 8 bases, with 13 bases remaining between them. The DNA of the CDR3 is TGTGCCAGCAGCCCGGGAAGGGGGGATGAGCAGTTCTTC. As protein: CASSPGRGDEQFF.

The table lists this clonotype with many counts. V and J are TRBV3-1 and TRBJ1-1; D call uncertain. CDR3 size: 12 residues. Germline assignment: CDR1 LGHDT and CDR2 YNNKEL (reference sequence). Deletions cut 4 bases from V and 6 bases from J, with 9 bases between. The CDR3 bases are TGTGCCAGCAGCCGCGCGACTGCTGAAGCTTTCTTT. As protein: CASSRATAEAFF.

This clonotype has at least ten counts. V and J are TRBV20-1 and TRBJ1-1; D unclear. From germline, CDR1 is DFQATT and CDR2 SNEGSKA (reference sequence). The CDR3 is 13 amino acids. Trimming removed 0 bases at V and 7 bases at J, with 12 bases between. The CDR3 DNA reads as TGCAGTGCTAGAGATCAGGATCGAATTGAAGCTTTCTTT. Residues: CSARDQDRIEAFF.

About this clonotype: Here the CDR3 omits its conserved ending phenylalanine or tryptophan, so a read error is the likely source. V and J are TRBV28 and TRBJ2-7; TRBD2 might be the D (5 bases). V dropped 5 bases and J dropped 0 bases, with 11 bases sitting between them. The CDR3 spans 14 residues. Per the germline V gene, CDR1 is MDHEN and CDR2 is SYDVKM. CDR3: CASSPSGNSYEQYN. The CDR3 DNA reads TGTGCCAGCAGTCCATCGGGGAACTCCTACGAGCAGTACAAC.

This clonotype was picked up many times. This chain connects TRBV5-6 to TRBJ2-1, with a possible D match to TRBD2 (6 bases). Deletions cut 1 base from V and 12 bases from J, with 14 bases between. The CDR3 extends over 13 amino acids. Germline CDR1 and CDR2: SGHDT and YYEEEE. CDR3 amino acids: CASSLIGEAVQFF. CDR3 sequence (DNA): TGTGCCAGCAGCTTGATCGGGGAGGCGGTGCAGTTCTTC. Combining the CDR3 with reference TRBV5-6 and TRBJ2-1 gives the whole variable domain DAGVTQSPTHLIKTRGQQVTLRCSPKSGHDTVSWYQQALGQGPQFIFQYYEEEERQRGNFPDRFSGHQFPNYSSELNVNALLLGDSALYLCASSLIGEAVQFFGPGTRLTVL.

Many counts were recorded for this clonotype. This chain connects TRBV7-9 to TRBJ1-2; 8 bases fit TRBD1. Per germline, CDR1 SEHNR and CDR2 FQNEAQ (reference sequence). The junction had 9 bases not matched to a gene; V was cut back by 5 bases and J by 7 bases. This CDR3 comprises 14 residues. The CDR3 loop is CASSPRDRSPGYTF. In nucleotides, the CDR3 is TGTGCCAGCAGCCCGCGGGACAGGAGCCCTGGCTACACCTTC.

This clonotype appeared many times. The chain recombines TRBV12-3 or TRBV12-4 with TRBJ2-1; TRBD2 aligns across 7 bases. CDR3 length: 12 residues. Trimming removed 7 bases from V and 9 bases from J; junction bases left unmatched: 6. The CDR3 DNA reads as TGTGCCAGCAATCGACTAGCTGGTGAGCAGTTCTTC. Translating it yields CASNRLAGEQFF.

The CDR3 reads CSASEFELNTDTQYF. The DNA for the CDR3 is TGCAGTGCTAGCGAGTTTGAGTTAAACACAGATACGCAGTATTTT. The chain combines TRBV20-1 with TRBJ2-3; D remains ambiguous. Germline values: CDR1 DFQATT, CDR2 SNEGSKA (reference sequence). The CDR3 is 15 residues long. V was pared by 3 bases and J by 2 bases, with 15 bases between.

This clonotype was seen many times. This sequence joins TRBV24-1 and TRBJ2-3; 10 nucleotides agree with TRBD2. The junction had 2 bases not matched to a gene; V was cut back by 5 bases and J by 1 base. The CDR3 is 15 residues long. Germline assignment: CDR1 KGHDR and CDR2 SFDVKD. The CDR3 coding sequence is TGTGCCACCAGTGGGCTAGCGGGGGGCACAGATACGCAGTATTTT. Encoded protein: CATSGLAGGTDTQYF.

This clonotype was seen only a few times. This sequence joins TRBV7-2 and TRBJ2-5; D possibly corresponds to TRBD2 (5 bases). Looked up from germline, CDR1 is SGHTA and CDR2 is FQGNSA. Between the trimmed V and J ends, which lost 5 bases and 4 bases, there was a span of 11 bases. The CDR3 length is 13 residues. The CDR3 loop reads CASSRESIETQYF. As DNA, the CDR3 is TGTGCCAGCAGCCGGGAATCGATAGAGACCCAGTACTTC.

The chain has TRBV5-1 and TRBJ1-4; a possible D gene is TRBD1 (5 bases). The CDR3 totals 15 residues. V shed 6 bases and J shed 4 bases, with 16 bases lying between them. Germline lookup yields CDR1 SGHRS and CDR2 YFSETQ. The CDR3 loop is CASNPGIGGNEKLFF. For the CDR3, the DNA is TGCGCCAGCAACCCAGGAATCGGGGGTAATGAAAAACTGTTTTTT.

This clonotype was seen only a few times. Germline and junction disagree at one end, which may indicate a read error. The chain employs TRBV7-9 and TRBJ1-5; 7 bases are a match to TRBD1. Germline loops: CDR1 SEHNR, CDR2 FQNEAQ (reference sequence). This CDR3 is 13 amino acids long. CDR3 bases: TGTGCCAGCAGCTTGGAGGGGGGACAGCCCCAGAATTTT. It specifies CASSLEGGQPQNF.

This clonotype has ten or more counts. A read error may produce the germline difference seen at one junction end. The chain links TRBV20-1 to TRBJ2-5, with 7 nucleotides matching TRBD2. The V gene's germline CDR1 is DFQATT and CDR2 SNEGSKA (reference sequence). This CDR3 has 12 amino acids. The CDR3 sequence is CSARAKAGSPHF. CDR3 nucleotide sequence: TGCAGTGCTAGAGCGAAAGCGGGGAGTCCGCACTTC.

Ten or more counts support this clonotype. The rearrangement uses TRBV20-1 and TRBJ2-1, with 10 bases matching TRBD2. Germline loops: CDR1 DFQATT, CDR2 SNEGSKA (reference sequence). CDR3 length: 14 residues. J gave up 6 bases and V 3 bases, and 5 bases lay outside the gene matches. The CDR3 region has the DNA TGCAGTGCTAGCGATAGCGGGGGGATCAATGAGCAGTTCTTC. Translating gives CSASDSGGINEQFF.

In its sample, this clonotype was seen many times. The chain links TRBV28 to TRBJ2-7; D possibly corresponds to TRBD1 (5 bases). From germline, CDR1 is MDHEN and CDR2 SYDVKM. V was cut by 7 bases and J by 4 bases, with 17 bases left in between. This CDR3 has 14 residues. CDR3 nucleotide sequence: TGTGCCAGCACCCTAGGGGCAGCGCCGTACGAGCAGTACTTC. It translates to CASTLGAAPYEQYF.

This clonotype was counted many times. The chain couples TRBV29-1 to TRBJ2-1, with 9 nucleotides matching TRBD2. V lost 5 bases, J lost 4 bases, and 6 bases stayed unmatched. Germline CDR1 reads SQVTM; CDR2 reads ANQGSEA. There are 14 residues in the CDR3. The CDR3 loop reads CSVSRGGRYNEQFF. CDR3 nucleotides: TGCAGCGTTTCGCGGGGGGGCCGGTACAATGAGCAGTTCTTC.

A remark on this clonotype: A much larger clone is a single base away; this may be a read error. Here the CDR3 reads CASSNLGQRNTEAFF. The DNA for the CDR3 is TGCGCCAGCAGCAATCTGGGACAGAGGAACACTGAAGCTTTCTTT. The chain carries TRBV4-1 and TRBJ1-1; 7 bases align to TRBD1. V was clipped by 5 bases and J by 1 base; unmatched bases: 7. Germline CDR1 MGHRA, CDR2 YSYEKL. There are 15 residues in the CDR3.

This clonotype was seen at least ten times. The chain employs TRBV7-8 and TRBJ2-7; D is possibly TRBD2 (5 bases). Germline V CDR1 and CDR2: SGHVS, FQNEAQ. Trimming cost V 4 bases and J 3 bases, with 7 bases left between them. CDR3 length: 12 amino acids. The CDR3, as DNA: TGTGCCAGCAGCTCCGGGGACTACGAGCAGTACTTC. Encoded protein: CASSSGDYEQYF.

This clonotype was seen ten or more times. The chain links TRBV20-1 to TRBJ1-1; no definite D call. The CDR3 extends over 14 amino acids. Germline V gene data show CDR1 as DFQATT and CDR2 as SNEGSKA (reference sequence). V was pared by 3 bases and J by 1 base, with 12 bases between. CDR3 sequence (DNA): TGCAGTGCTAGCAAGACAACCTCGAACACTGAAGCTTTCTTT. It translates to CSASKTTSNTEAFF.

V is TRBV6-4 and J is TRBJ1-5; TRBD1 is a possible D gene (6 bases). The CDR3 sequence is 12 residues long. The V end lost 6 bases, the J end lost 4 bases, and 7 bases lay between the germline ends. Germline V gene lookup returns CDR1 MRHNA and CDR2 SNTAGT. The CDR3 loop reads CASRDRNQPQHF. Written as DNA, the CDR3 is TGTGCCAGCAGGGACAGAAATCAGCCCCAGCATTTT.

In this sample, this clonotype turned up many times. The chain joins TRBV20-1 to TRBJ1-4, with D maybe TRBD1 (6 bases). The CDR3 has 13 amino acids. Trimming left V 6 bases short and J 3 bases short, with 11 bases between. Germline CDR1 DFQATT, CDR2 SNEGSKA (reference sequence). CDR3: CSASRTANEKLFF. CDR3 DNA: TGCAGTGCAAGTAGGACAGCTAATGAAAAACTGTTTTTT.

This clonotype was counted at least ten times. The chain combines TRBV20-1 with TRBJ2-7; 11 bases agree with TRBD1. The trim removed 5 bases at V and 5 bases at J, leaving 8 bases unmatched. This CDR3 comprises 14 residues. CDR1 is DFQATT and CDR2 is SNEGSKA in the germline V gene (reference sequence). The CDR3 nucleotides are TGCAGTGCTCCGGACGGGACAGGGGGTCACGAGCAGTACTTC. It specifies CSAPDGTGGHEQYF.